The rows below give T cell receptor beta chains drawn from one sample of a study of blood T cell repertoires in COVID-19. Sequenced by immunoSEQ multiplex PCR; TCRdb stores in-frame clones only, minus some. The table records 250,000 or so clones, approximately 90% of them present only once. Material for sequencing was PBMCs or T cells enriched from blood (not recorded which). Source of these receptors: a woman in her thirties with acute COVID-19. Each CDR3 is given with its conserved first and last residue. D genes are given only for firm matches. A row's size may be missing; if present it is once, few, many or a size class.

>TRBD1|once|TRBV25-1|TRBJ1-1
TGTGCCAGCAGTGAACAGGGGGCCCTGAACACTGAAGCTTTCTTT
CASSEQGALNTEAFF
>-|-|TRBV19|TRBJ2-7
TGTGCCAGTAGCGGAACTAGGGACGAGCAGTACTTC
CASSGTRDEQYF
>TRBD1|-|TRBV29-1|TRBJ2-1
TGCAGCGCCGGGCAGGGGGCCCTAGCTGGTCAGGATGAGCAGTTCTTC
CSAGQGALAGQDEQFF
>TRBD2|-|TRBV19|TRBJ2-1
TGTGCCAGTAGTACCGGGACTAGCATTAATGAGCAGTTCTTC
CASSTGTSINEQFF
>TRBD2|-|TRBV5-4|TRBJ2-3
TGTGCCAGCAGCCCACAATCTAGCGGGAGCAAAAGCACAGATACGCAGTATTTT
CASSPQSSGSKSTDTQYF
>TRBD1|-|TRBV7-8|TRBJ1-5
TGTGCCAGCGGCCGGGACAGGGAATCGCCCCAGCATTTT
CASGRDRESPQHF
>TRBD1|-|TRBV29-1|TRBJ1-2
TGCAGCGTTGAGGGACAGGGGGAAACTGGCTACACCTTC
CSVEGQGETGYTF
>TRBD2|-|TRBV7-6|TRBJ2-7
TGTGCCAGCAGCTTGGGGGGGGAAACCTACGAGCAGTACTTC
CASSLGGETYEQYF
>TRBD2|-|TRBV29-1|TRBJ2-1
TGCAGCGTTGCCGGACTAGCGGGAGGGAATGAGCAGTTCTTC
CSVAGLAGGNEQFF
>-|-|TRBV7-9|TRBJ1-5
TGTGCCAGCAGCTTACCGGGTGAAAATCAGCCCCAGCATTTT
CASSLPGENQPQHF
>TRBD2|few|TRBV7-3|TRBJ2-1
TGTGCCAGCAGTCCTAGCGGAGGGGACAATGAGCAGTTCTTC
CASSPSGGDNEQFF
>-|-|TRBV2|TRBJ2-1
TGTGCCAGCAGTGAAGGGGGAGGAGAATTGTACAATGAGCAGTTCTTC
CASSEGGGELYNEQFF
>TRBD2|once|TRBV5-1|TRBJ2-3
TGCGCCAGCAGCTTACTAGCGGGAGGGCGAGATACGCAGTATTTT
CASSLLAGGRDTQYF
>-|few|TRBV7-8|TRBJ2-7
TGTGCCAGCAGCTTAGTAACGGGAGAGGTCTCCTACGAGCAGTACTTC
CASSLVTGEVSYEQYF
>-|-|TRBV14|TRBJ2-4
TGTGCCAGCAGCCCCGGACAGCTAAGCCCCAAGGGCTTAGCCAAAAACATTCAGTACTTC
CASSPGQLSPKGLAKNIQYF
>-|-|TRBV19|TRBJ2-1
TGTGCCAGTAGTATCGGTAAGGGAGCGGAGGTTTACAATGAGCAGTTCTTC
CASSIGKGAEVYNEQFF
>-|-|TRBV6-5|TRBJ2-7
TGTGCCAGCAGTTACGGCGGCATCTCCTACGAGCAGTACTTC
CASSYGGISYEQYF
>-|-|TRBV5-4|TRBJ2-1
TGTGCCAGCAGCTTGAGCGGAAGTTACAATGAGCAGTTCTTC
CASSLSGSYNEQFF
>TRBD1|few|TRBV6-1|TRBJ1-1
TGTGCCAGCAGTAAAGGGACAGGGGAGGTGAACACTGAAGCTTTCTTT
CASSKGTGEVNTEAFF
>TRBD1|-|TRBV3-1/TRBV3-2|TRBJ1-6
TGTGCCAGCAGCCAGAACAGGGGGGCAGAGCTCCACTTT
CASSQNRGAELHF
>TRBD1|-|TRBV10-2|TRBJ2-3
TGCGCCAGCAGCTTTTCGACAACAGGGGGTTGGGTCACAGATACGCAGTATTTT
CASSFSTTGGWVTDTQYF
>TRBD2|-|TRBV7-6|TRBJ2-1
TGTGCCAGCAGCTTCGTCGGACTAGCGGGAGTAGGGTCCTACAATGAGCAGTTCTTC
CASSFVGLAGVGSYNEQFF
>TRBD2|-|TRBV28|TRBJ2-1
TGTGCCAGCAGAACTAGCGGGAGATTCCACAATGAGCAGTTCTTC
CASRTSGRFHNEQFF
>TRBD2|-|TRBV27|TRBJ2-1
TGTGCCAGCAGTTTGGCGGGAGGCCCCAATGAGCAGTTCTTC
CASSLAGGPNEQFF
>TRBD2|-|TRBV10-3|TRBJ2-7
TGTGCCATCAGTGTGGGACTAGCGGCCTACGAGCAGTACTTC
CAISVGLAAYEQYF
>TRBD2|few|TRBV19|TRBJ2-7
TGTGCCAGTAGTATTCGACTAGCGGGAGTCTACGAGCAGTACTTC
CASSIRLAGVYEQYF
>TRBD1|-|TRBV7-3|TRBJ1-1
TGTGCCAGCAGCCCTGACAGGGGGCGCGGCACTGAAGCTTTCTTT
CASSPDRGRGTEAFF
>-|-|TRBV25-1|TRBJ1-2
TGTGCCAGCAGTGAAGGGGGGATGGATGGCTACACCTTC
CASSEGGMDGYTF
>-|-|TRBV29-1|TRBJ1-2
TGCAGCGTAGATCATAAGGACAGTTACTATGGCTACACCTTC
CSVDHKDSYYGYTF
>-|-|TRBV7-2|TRBJ1-1
TGTGCCAGCAGCTTTGGCCAGTTGAACACTGAAGCTTTCTTT
CASSFGQLNTEAFF
>TRBD1|-|TRBV19|TRBJ1-1
TGTGCCAGTAGTACCCTCGCAGCCAGACAGGGGACAAAGAACACTGAAGCTTTCTTT
CASSTLAARQGTKNTEAFF
>-|-|TRBV12-5|TRBJ2-7
TGTGCTAGTGGTCCTATAGGCAGGTTAGTCTTC
CASGPIGRLVF
>-|-|TRBV5-1|TRBJ2-2
TGCGCCAGCAGCTTGGACAGGGTGAGCGGGGAGCTGTTTTTT
CASSLDRVSGELFF
>TRBD1|-|TRBV28|TRBJ1-1
TGTGCCAGCAGTTTTCTGACAGGGGAGGCCACTGAAGCTTTCTTT
CASSFLTGEATEAFF
>-|-|TRBV6-5|TRBJ2-1
TGTGCCAGCAAGGGCGGGATAGGGAGTGAGCAGTTCTTC
CASKGGIGSEQFF
>-|few|TRBV6-2/TRBV6-3|TRBJ2-7
TGTGCCAGCAGTCCGCCGGGACTGGAGTCCTACGAGCAGTACTTC
CASSPPGLESYEQYF
>-|-|TRBV6-2/TRBV6-3|TRBJ2-1
TGTGCCAGCAGTAAACTACAGGGTTTCGGTGCGGGGGATGAGCAGTTCTTC
CASSKLQGFGAGDEQFF
>-|-|TRBV9|TRBJ1-5
TGTGCCAGCAGCGCGGGACTGGGGGGGCCCCAGCATTTT
CASSAGLGGPQHF
>-|-|TRBV28|TRBJ1-2
TGTGCCAGCAGTTTTTTTACAGCCGCTAACTATGGCTACACCTTC
CASSFFTAANYGYTF
>TRBD2|-|TRBV5-1|TRBJ2-1
TGCGCCAGCAGCTCTAGCGGCTCCTACAATGAGCAGTTCTTC
CASSSSGSYNEQFF
>-|-|TRBV28|TRBJ1-2
TGTGCCAGCAGGAAACCTGTTCAGGGTAATGGCTACACCTTC
CASRKPVQGNGYTF
>-|-|TRBV7-2|TRBJ1-2
TGTGCCAGCAGCCAATTACAGGAGTTTAACTATGGCTACACCTTC
CASSQLQEFNYGYTF
>-|-|TRBV29-1|TRBJ2-1
TGCAGCGCCATGCAGGGAAATGAGCAGTTCTTC
CSAMQGNEQFF
>TRBD2|-|TRBV14|TRBJ2-1
TGTGCCAGCAGCCCCCTGGGGGGGATGTTCTACAATGAGCAGTTCTTC
CASSPLGGMFYNEQFF
>TRBD2|-|TRBV24-1|TRBJ2-2
TGTGCCACCAGTGACCCCATGGGGAGGGATGGCGGGGAGCTGTTTTTT
CATSDPMGRDGGELFF
>-|-|TRBV12-3/TRBV12-4|TRBJ2-2
TGTGCCGGTAACAGGGGGGGCACCGGGGAGCTGTTTTTT
CAGNRGGTGELFF
>-|once|TRBV29-1|TRBJ2-1
TGCAGCGTTGCCCCGACAGGTTACAATGAGCAGTTCTTC
CSVAPTGYNEQFF
>TRBD1|-|TRBV28|TRBJ1-1
TGTGCCAGCAGTTTATTCCGATTTCGGGACAGCGAAAACACTGAAGCTTTCTTT
CASSLFRFRDSENTEAFF
>-|-|TRBV10-3|TRBJ2-3
TGTGCCATCAGTGGGACTGGAGTTAGCACAGATACGCAGTATTTT
CAISGTGVSTDTQYF
>TRBD2|-|TRBV4-1|TRBJ2-3
TGCGCCAGCAGCCAAATCGGGACTAGTAAAGGTGCGCAGTATTTT
CASSQIGTSKGAQYF
>TRBD2|few|TRBV2|TRBJ2-7
TGTGCCAGCAGATTAGCGGGAGGGCGAGAGCAGTACTTC
CASRLAGGREQYF
>-|-|TRBV10-2|TRBJ1-3
TGCGCCGGTACAGGTCCCTCTGGAAACACCATATATTTT
CAGTGPSGNTIYF
>TRBD1|-|TRBV29-1|TRBJ1-1
TGCAGCGGTACCTCAGGGGGCAACACTGAAGCTTTCTTT
CSGTSGGNTEAFF
>TRBD2|-|TRBV20-1|TRBJ2-7
TGCAGTGCTAGTCTCGTTAGCGGGAGGGCATACGAGCAGTACTTC
CSASLVSGRAYEQYF